The entry that follows covers one TCR beta chain sequence. The antigen this receptor binds is unknown. This specimen comes from a study of CXCR3-negative and CXCR3-positive naive CD8 T cells (dated by TCRdb to between 2019 and 2020). For the study in its entirety: In total, about 140 million TRB reads were obtained, or roughly 1.5 +/- 0.3 million reads per library. Data from about 10 donors, pooled across two independent experiments, went into the diversity and physicochemical repertoire analyses. For the TRBV-TRBJ cluster analysis, the naive subsets came from 5 or 6 donors, while the memory cells came from 3 donors. The full study reports these points: Because surface CD5, which has been linked to self-reactivity in mice, was comparable between naive subsets, TCR interaction strength was also inferred from TRB CDR3 physicochemical properties. Both naive subsets had comparably high repertoire diversity, while memory CD8+ T cells had much lower repertoire diversity. Freshly isolated PBMCs were used for most assays because CXCR3 expression went down partially after cryopreservation. TRBV-TRBJ usage was similar between naive CXCR3-negative and CXCR3-positive cells from the same donor, while memory cells showed distinct patterns.

The germline V gene specifies SQVTM as CDR1 and ANQGSEA as CDR2. The CDR3, from cysteine to phenylalanine, totals 13 residues. The DNA is not on file. Each CD8+ T cell subset was flow-sorted in triplicate, and approximately 280,000 cells per subset were placed directly into RLT lysis buffer. Peripheral blood mononuclear cells were isolated from buffy coats by standard density gradient centrifugation. An RNeasy Mini Kit was used to extract total RNA from the sorted cells. Instrument on record: NextSeq 550. The Human TCR Profiling Kit (MiLaboratory) was used to make UMI-labeled 5' RACE TRB cDNA libraries. cDNA synthesis used the entire amount of extracted RNA, and PCR amplification then used the entire amount of cDNA produced. Libraries were prepared in parallel with an identical number of PCR cycles. Regarding the original processing steps: About 50,000 +/- 10,000 unique UMI-labeled TRB cDNA molecules per library were extracted with MIGEC and MiXCR, with at least two reads per UMI required. On average, each library contained approximately 40,000 +/- 10,000 functional in-frame TRB CDR3 nucleotide clonotypes without stop codons. After downsampling to 5000 UMI-labeled TRB molecules per sample, diversity metrics, including normalized Shannon-Wiener and Chao1, were computed in VDJtools. For the central five CDR3 residues, VDJtools calculated physicochemical properties weighted by clonotype size, namely interaction energy, strength, volume and Kidera factor 4. Based on TCRdb reprocessing of the reads, there is one entry per CDR3 protein sequence, and DNA is missing. The V and J calls, along with clone size, are taken from TCRdb and not from the paper's own processing. The sample's table lists a count of roughly 40,000 distinct CDR3 sequences. The ten most abundant clones make up roughly 8% of the sample.

This receptor was identified in a human donor in good health. Some clones in this sample may be carry-over from other donors' samples. Sequencing was done on a sample of memory CD8+ T cells from blood. The cell subset or site label on this specimen signifies: conventional CD8+ memory T cells (TMEM), sorted as controls. This chain joins TRBV29-1 to TRBJ1-1. The CDR3 sequence is CSVEERMNTEAFF.